This T cell receptor beta chain was sequenced for a study of blood T cell repertoires in COVID-19. Study details: From T cells, B-cell-depleted T cells, or PBMCs came the material, which was cDNA or gDNA.

Libraries were prepared by immunoSEQ multiplex PCR; TCRdb keeps only in-frame clonotypes and omits some of them. The data contain some 300,000 clones, nearly 90% of them singletons. Enrolled during active infection, Seattle patients were then followed longitudinally. The TCR comes from a woman aged 40 to 50 with COVID-19, enrolled during active disease. The sequencing sample was made of peripheral blood.

CDR3 sequence: CAWSRDRGLMDTQYF. As DNA, the CDR3 is TGTGCCTGGAGTCGGGACAGGGGGCTGATGGATACGCAGTATTTT. The chain is built from TRBV30 and TRBJ2-3; 12 nucleotides match TRBD1. Trimming at V came to 2 bases and at J to 6 bases, leaving 6 bases not matched to a gene. This CDR3 has 15 amino acids. From germline, CDR1 is GTSNPN and CDR2 SVGIG (reference sequence).